This T cell receptor (beta chain) emerged from a study of blood T cells in healthy people across ages. For the second PCR, which ran for roughly 7 to 11 cycles, a sample-barcoded 5' primer and a J-beta primer mix were used. In TCRdb, the 5' RACE reads were re-called with MiXCR into one record per CDR3 protein. Of about a million distinct CDR3 sequences in the sample, 51% were seen once. The CDR3 is 12 residues long. The germline V gene has CDR1 GTSNPN and CDR2 SVGIG (reference sequence). Trimming took 8 bases from V and 2 from J, leaving 12 bases between them. Sequencing was done on a sample of blood. The V gene is TRBV30, the J gene TRBJ1-2; D is ambiguous. This receptor was obtained from a woman aged 60-70 years in good health. This chain's CDR3 is CAGNPGNYGYTF. In DNA, the CDR3 is TGTGCCGGGAATCCAGGCAACTATGGCTACACCTTC.